This TCR beta chain came from a study of T cells in women clearing cervical HPV infection. Genomic DNA, averaging 1200 ng per sample, yielded TCR beta CDR3 via immunoSEQ. Only in-frame clones appear in the TCRdb table, and some are missing; sequencing was by immunoSEQ multiplex PCR. This sample's table reports 20,000 to 30,000 clones. This CDR3 is built from 11 residues. The V end was cut by 8 bases, the J end by 3 bases, with 11 bases between. Germline assignment: CDR1 SQVTM and CDR2 ANQGSEA. Remarks on this clone: The read falls 3 residues short of the CDR3 end, and the missing part is taken from the germline J gene.

The gene calls are TRBV29-1 and TRBJ2-7, with D tentatively TRBD1 (6 bases). The TCR comes from a woman between 18 and 69 years old with a cervical HPV16 infection that either progressed to CIN3+ or cleared (not recorded which). Material: blood buffy coat. The CDR3 reads CSLLRGYEQYF. The CDR3 DNA, read in part, is TGCAGCCTTCTCAGGGGCTACGAG.